This TCR delta chain was sequenced for a study of gamma-delta T cells after stem cell transplantation. This CDR3 comprises 18 residues. Per the germline V gene, CDR1 is GEAIGNYY and CDR2 is EKD. V gave up 0 bases and J gave up 2 bases; unmatched junction bases: 10. TCRdb reprocessed the RT-PCR reads through CATT. The repertoire holds 2,000 to 2,500 delta-chain clones, with 3.1% as singletons. The chain has TRDV2 and TRDJ1; 11 bases map to TRDD3. The source is a human donor. It is not recorded whose cells these are; they may come from a transplant donor. Sequencing input: gamma-delta T cells. CDR3 region: CACDTVREWGIRTDKLIF. DNA of the CDR3: TGTGCCTGTGACACCGTGAGGGAGTGGGGGATACGTACCGATAAACTCATCTTT.